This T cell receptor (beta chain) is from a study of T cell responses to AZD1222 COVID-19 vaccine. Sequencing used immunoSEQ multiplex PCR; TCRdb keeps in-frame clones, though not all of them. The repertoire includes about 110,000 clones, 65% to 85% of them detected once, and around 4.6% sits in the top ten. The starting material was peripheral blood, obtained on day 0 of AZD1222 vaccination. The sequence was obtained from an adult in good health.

The CDR3 DNA reads as TGTGCCAGCAGCCTTGCTAGCGGGACCACAGATACGCAGTATTTT. Its protein product is CASSLASGTTDTQYF. The chain combines TRBV7-2 with TRBJ2-3; 9 bases fit TRBD2. CDR3 length: 15 residues. Germline CDR1 and CDR2: SGHTA and FQGNSA. Trimming at V came to 5 bases and at J to 2 bases, leaving 5 bases not matched to a gene.